These 9 T cell receptor beta chains originate from one sample sequenced in a study of CD8 T cells in ankylosing spondylitis. Notes on the study in general: It appeared that ankylosing spondylitis blood was characterized by a TCR beta motif of about 8 highly homologous variants.

The antigens for these receptors are not known. One entry per CDR3 protein results from TCRdb running MiXCR on the 5' RACE reads. The table includes more than 600,000 distinct CDR3 sequences, roughly 20% detected once. Sequenced material: blood, either unsorted or a sorted T cell fraction (not recorded which). The source is a male donor with ankylosing spondylitis.

This clonotype has more than one count but fewer than ten. The chain has TRBV5-1 and TRBJ1-6; maybe TRBD1 (6 bases). Germline V gene sequence: CDR1 SGHRS, CDR2 YFSETQ. The CDR3 is 14 residues long. The V end was cut by 0 bases, the J end by 10 bases, with 11 bases between. The CDR3 reads CASSLEGVKSPLHF. As DNA, the CDR3 is TGCGCCAGCAGCTTGGAGGGGGTTAAGTCACCCCTCCACTTT. Together with reference TRBV5-1 and TRBJ1-6, the CDR3 gives the full variable domain: KAGVTQTPRYLIKTRGQQVTLSCSPISGHRSVSWYQQTPGQGLQFLFEYFSETQRNKGNFPGRFSGRQFSNSRSEMNVSTLELGDSALYLCASSLEGVKSPLHFGNGTRLTVT.

This clonotype appeared a few times. This rearrangement joins TRBV5-1 to TRBJ2-1; 8 nucleotides line up with TRBD1. This CDR3 comprises 15 residues. Germline CDR1 is SGHRS and CDR2 is YFSETQ. Trimming at V came to 4 bases and at J to 6 bases, leaving 9 bases not matched to a gene. The CDR3 DNA sequence: TGCGCCAGCAGCCCAGGGGGCGCATTACTCAATGAGCAGTTCTTC. Protein product: CASSPGGALLNEQFF.

In this sample, this clonotype turned up a few times. V gene TRBV5-1 combines with J gene TRBJ1-2; tentative D call: TRBD1 (6 bases). Germline V gene data show CDR1 as SGHRS and CDR2 as YFSETQ. V was pared by 4 bases and J by 6 bases, with 16 bases between. This CDR3 has 14 amino acids. The CDR3 loop reads CASSRVGGGHGYTF. CDR3 DNA: TGCGCCAGCAGCCGTGTAGGGGGGGGCCATGGCTACACCTTC.

The rearrangement uses TRBV30 and TRBJ1-6, with 11 bases that match TRBD1. The CDR3 runs to 15 residues. Germline CDR1 is GTSNPN and CDR2 is SVGIG (reference sequence). The J segment lost 9 bases and the V segment lost 0 bases, leaving 4 bases of the junction unmatched. CDR3 region: CAWSVTGQGGSPLHF. The CDR3 nucleotides read TGTGCCTGGAGTGTTACGGGACAGGGGGGTTCACCCCTCCACTTT.

This clonotype has a count of ten or more. The chain has TRBV20-1 and TRBJ2-5; TRBD2 agrees at 9 bases. Trimming took 0 bases from V and 4 from J; bases not matched to a gene: 9. CDR1 is DFQATT and CDR2 is SNEGSKA in the germline V gene (reference sequence). The CDR3 has 16 residues. The CDR3: CSARESPAAGGETQYF. Written as DNA, the CDR3 is TGCAGTGCTAGAGAAAGTCCCGCAGCGGGAGGAGAGACCCAGTACTTC.

The sample holds a few counts of this clonotype. This chain connects TRBV29-1 to TRBJ1-2, with TRBD1 as a possible D gene (6 bases). This CDR3 region has 11 residues. Per germline, CDR1 SQVTM and CDR2 ANQGSEA. V was cut by 8 bases and J by 4 bases, with 11 bases left in between. The CDR3 spells CSTRQAYGYTF. The CDR3 nucleotides are TGCAGCACAAGACAGGCCTATGGCTACACCTTC.

In its sample, this clonotype was seen many times. This sequence joins TRBV9 and TRBJ2-1, with 8 nucleotides matching TRBD1. With V trimmed by 4 bases and J by 6 bases, 6 bases remained unmatched. CDR1 and CDR2 from the germline V gene are SGDLS and YYNGEE. This CDR3 spans 14 amino acids. CDR3 coding DNA: TGTGCCAGCAGCCCTCGGACAGGGCCCAATGAGCAGTTCTTC. This sequence encodes CASSPRTGPNEQFF.

The V gene is TRBV29-1, the J gene TRBJ1-2, with 8 positions matching TRBD1. Germline V gives CDR1 SQVTM, CDR2 ANQGSEA. V was pared by 1 base and J by 6 bases, with 4 bases of the junction left unmatched. The CDR3 runs to 13 residues. CDR3 in amino acids: CSVEVDRVNGYTF. DNA for the CDR3: TGCAGCGTTGAAGTGGACAGGGTGAATGGCTACACCTTC.

This clonotype has only a few counts. The V gene is TRBV12-3 or TRBV12-4, the J gene TRBJ1-2; TRBD1 matches at 10 bases. The CDR3 is made up of 15 amino acids. After removal of 5 bases from V and 4 bases from J, the junction contained 7 bases not matched to a gene. CDR3 loop: CASSTLGQGTYGYTF. In DNA form, the CDR3 reads TGTGCCAGCAGTACGCTGGGACAGGGGACCTATGGCTACACCTTC.